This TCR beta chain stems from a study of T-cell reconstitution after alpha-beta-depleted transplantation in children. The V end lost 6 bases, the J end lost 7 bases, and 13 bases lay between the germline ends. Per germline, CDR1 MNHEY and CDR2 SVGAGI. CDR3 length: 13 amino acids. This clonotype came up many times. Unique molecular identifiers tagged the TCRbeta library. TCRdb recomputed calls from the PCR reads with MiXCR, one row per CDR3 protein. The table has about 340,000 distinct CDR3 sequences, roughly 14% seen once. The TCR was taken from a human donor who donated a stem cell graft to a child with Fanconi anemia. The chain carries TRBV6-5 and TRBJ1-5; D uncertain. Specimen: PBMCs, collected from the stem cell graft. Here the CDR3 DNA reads TGTGCCAGCAGCCTACATCACAAACAGCCCCAGCATTTT. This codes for CASSLHHKQPQHF.